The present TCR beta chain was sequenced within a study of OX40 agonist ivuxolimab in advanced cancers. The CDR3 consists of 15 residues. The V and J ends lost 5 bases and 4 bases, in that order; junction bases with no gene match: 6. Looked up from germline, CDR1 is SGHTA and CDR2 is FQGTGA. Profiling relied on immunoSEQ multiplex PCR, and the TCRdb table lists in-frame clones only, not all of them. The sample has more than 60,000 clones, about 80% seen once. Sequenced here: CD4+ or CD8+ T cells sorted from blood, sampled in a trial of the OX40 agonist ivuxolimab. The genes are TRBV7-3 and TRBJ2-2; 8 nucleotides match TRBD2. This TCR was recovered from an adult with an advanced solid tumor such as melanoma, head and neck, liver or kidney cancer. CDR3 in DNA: TGTGCCAGCAGCCCCCAGACTAGCGCCACCGGGGAGCTGTTTTTT. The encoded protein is CASSPQTSATGELFF.